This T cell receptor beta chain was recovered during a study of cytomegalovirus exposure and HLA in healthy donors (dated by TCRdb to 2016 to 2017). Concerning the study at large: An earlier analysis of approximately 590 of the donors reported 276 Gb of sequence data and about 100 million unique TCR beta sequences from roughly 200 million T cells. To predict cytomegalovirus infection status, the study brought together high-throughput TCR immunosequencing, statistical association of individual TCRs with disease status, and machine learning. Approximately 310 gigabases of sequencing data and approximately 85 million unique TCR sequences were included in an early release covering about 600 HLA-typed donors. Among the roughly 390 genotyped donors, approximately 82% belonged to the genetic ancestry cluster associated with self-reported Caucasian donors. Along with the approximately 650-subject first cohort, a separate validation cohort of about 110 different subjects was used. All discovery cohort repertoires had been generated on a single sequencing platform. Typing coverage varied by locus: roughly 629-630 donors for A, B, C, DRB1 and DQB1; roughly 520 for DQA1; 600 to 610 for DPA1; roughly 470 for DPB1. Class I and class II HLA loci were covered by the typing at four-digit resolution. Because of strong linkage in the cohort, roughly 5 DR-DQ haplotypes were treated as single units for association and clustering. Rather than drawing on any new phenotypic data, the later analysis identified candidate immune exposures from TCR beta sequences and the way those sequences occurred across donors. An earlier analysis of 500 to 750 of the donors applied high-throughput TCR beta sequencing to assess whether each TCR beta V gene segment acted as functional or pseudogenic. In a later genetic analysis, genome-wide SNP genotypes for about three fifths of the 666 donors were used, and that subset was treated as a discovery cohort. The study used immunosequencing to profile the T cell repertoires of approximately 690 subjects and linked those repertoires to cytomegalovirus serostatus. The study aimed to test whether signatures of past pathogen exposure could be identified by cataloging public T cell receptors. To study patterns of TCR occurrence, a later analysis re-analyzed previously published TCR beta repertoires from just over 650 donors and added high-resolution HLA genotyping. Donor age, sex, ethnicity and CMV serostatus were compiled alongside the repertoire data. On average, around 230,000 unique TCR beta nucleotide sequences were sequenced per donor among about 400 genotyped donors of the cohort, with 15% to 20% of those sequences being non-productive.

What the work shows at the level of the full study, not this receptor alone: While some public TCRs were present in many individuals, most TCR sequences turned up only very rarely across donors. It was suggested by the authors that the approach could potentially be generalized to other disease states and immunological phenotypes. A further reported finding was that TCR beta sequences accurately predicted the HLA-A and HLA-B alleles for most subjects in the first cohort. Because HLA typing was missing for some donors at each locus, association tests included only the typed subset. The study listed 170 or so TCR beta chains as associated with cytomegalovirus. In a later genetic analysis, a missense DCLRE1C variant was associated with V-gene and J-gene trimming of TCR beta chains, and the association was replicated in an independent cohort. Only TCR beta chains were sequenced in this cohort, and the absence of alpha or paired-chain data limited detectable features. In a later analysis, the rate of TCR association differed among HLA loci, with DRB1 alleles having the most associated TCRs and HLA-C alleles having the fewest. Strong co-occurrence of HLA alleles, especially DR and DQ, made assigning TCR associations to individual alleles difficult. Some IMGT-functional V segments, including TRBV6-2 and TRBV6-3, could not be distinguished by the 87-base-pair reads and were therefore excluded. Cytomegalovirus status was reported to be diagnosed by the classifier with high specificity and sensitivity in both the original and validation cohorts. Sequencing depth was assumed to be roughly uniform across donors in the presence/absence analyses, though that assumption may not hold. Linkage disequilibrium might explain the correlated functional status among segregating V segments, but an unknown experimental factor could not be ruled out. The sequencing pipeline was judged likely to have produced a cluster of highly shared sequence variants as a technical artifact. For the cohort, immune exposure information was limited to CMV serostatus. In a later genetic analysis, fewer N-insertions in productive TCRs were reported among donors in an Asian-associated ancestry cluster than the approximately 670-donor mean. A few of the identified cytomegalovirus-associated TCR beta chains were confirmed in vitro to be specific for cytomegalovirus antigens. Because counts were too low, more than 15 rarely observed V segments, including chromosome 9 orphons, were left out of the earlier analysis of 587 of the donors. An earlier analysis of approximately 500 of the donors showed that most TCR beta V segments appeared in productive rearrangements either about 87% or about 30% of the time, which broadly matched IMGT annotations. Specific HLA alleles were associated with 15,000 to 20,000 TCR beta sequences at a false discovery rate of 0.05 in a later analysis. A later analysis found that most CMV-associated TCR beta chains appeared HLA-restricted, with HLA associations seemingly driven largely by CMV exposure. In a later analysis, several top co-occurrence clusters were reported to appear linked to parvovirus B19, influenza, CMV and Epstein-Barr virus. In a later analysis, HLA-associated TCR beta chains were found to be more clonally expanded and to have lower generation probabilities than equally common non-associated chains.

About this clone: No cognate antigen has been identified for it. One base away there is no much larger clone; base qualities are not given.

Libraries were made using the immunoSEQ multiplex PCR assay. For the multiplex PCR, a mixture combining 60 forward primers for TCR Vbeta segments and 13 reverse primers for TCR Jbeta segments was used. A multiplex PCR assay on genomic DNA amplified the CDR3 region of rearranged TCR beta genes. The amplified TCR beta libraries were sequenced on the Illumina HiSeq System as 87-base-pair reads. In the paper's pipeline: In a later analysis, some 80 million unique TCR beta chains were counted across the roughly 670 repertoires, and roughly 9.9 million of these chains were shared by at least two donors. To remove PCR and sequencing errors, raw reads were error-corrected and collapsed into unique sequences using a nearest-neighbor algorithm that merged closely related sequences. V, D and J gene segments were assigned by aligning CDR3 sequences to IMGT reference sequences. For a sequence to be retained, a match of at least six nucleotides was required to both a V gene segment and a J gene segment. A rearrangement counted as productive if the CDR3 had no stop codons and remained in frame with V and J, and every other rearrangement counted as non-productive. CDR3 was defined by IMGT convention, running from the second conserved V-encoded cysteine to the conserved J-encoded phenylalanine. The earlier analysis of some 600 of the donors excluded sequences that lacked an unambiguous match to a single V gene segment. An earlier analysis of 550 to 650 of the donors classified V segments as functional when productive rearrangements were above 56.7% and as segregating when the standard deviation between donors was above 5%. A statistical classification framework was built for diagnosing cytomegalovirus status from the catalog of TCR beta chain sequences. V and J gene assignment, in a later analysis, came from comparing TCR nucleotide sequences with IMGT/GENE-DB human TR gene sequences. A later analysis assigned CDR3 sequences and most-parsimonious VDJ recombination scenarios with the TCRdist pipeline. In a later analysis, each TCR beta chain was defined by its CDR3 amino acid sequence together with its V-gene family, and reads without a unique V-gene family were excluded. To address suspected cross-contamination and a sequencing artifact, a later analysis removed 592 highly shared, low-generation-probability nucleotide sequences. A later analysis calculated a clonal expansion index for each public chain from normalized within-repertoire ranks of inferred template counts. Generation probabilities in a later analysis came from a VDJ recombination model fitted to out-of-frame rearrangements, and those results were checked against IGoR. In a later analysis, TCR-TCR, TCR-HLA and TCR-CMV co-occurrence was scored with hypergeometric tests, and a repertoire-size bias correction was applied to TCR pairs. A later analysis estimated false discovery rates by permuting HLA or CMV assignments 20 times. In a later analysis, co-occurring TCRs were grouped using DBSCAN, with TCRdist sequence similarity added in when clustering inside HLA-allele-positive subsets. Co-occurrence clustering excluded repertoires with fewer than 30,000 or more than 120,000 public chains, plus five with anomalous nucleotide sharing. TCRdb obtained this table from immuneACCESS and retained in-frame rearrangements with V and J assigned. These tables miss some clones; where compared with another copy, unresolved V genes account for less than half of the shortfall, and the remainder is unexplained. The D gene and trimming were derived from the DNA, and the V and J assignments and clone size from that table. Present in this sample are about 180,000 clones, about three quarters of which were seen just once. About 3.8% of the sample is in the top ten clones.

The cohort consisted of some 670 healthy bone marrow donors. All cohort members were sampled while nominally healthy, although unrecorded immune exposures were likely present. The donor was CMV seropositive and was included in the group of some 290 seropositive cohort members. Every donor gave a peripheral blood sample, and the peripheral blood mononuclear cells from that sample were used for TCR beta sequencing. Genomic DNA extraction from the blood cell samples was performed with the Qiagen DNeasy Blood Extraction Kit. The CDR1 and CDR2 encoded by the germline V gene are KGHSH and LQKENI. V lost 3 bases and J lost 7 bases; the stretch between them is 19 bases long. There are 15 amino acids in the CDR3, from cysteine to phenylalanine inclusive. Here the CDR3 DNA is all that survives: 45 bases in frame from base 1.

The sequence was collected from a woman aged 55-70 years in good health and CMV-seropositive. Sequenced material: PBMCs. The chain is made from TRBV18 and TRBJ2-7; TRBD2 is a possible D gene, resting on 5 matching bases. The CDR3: CASSPRNSPAGEQYF. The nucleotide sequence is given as TGTGCCAGCTCACCGCGAAACAGCCCCGCGGGTGAGCAGTACTTC.